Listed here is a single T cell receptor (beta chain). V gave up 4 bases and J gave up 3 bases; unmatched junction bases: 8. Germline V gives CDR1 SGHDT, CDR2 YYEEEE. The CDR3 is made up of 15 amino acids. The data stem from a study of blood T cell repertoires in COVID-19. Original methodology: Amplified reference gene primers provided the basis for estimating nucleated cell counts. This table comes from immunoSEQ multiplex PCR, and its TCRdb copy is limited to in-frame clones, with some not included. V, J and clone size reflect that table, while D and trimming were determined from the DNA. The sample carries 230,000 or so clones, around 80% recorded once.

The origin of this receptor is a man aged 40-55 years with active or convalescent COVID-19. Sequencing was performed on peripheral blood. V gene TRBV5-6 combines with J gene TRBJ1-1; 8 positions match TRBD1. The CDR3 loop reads CASSPGTGWDTEAFF. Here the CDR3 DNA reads TGTGCCAGCAGCCCTGGGACAGGTTGGGACACTGAAGCTTTCTTT.